Included here is one T cell receptor beta chain sequence, with context. Its antigen is not identified. The entry originates in a study of beta chain features in type 1 diabetes. Study-level findings and limits: Any role of HLA type in TCRB rearrangement remained unresolved here. The study found moderately but significantly shorter TCRB CDR3s in all four CD4+ subsets of Type 1 diabetes patients.

Trimming removed 6 bases at V and 0 bases at J, with 9 bases between. Germline V CDR1 and CDR2: ENHRY, SYGVKD. This CDR3 is 15 amino acids long. It was one heparinised blood draw, averaging approximately 100 mL, that each donor gave. Every bit of the isolated RNA underwent reverse transcription, so sequencing read expressed TCRB transcripts. Sequencing used immunoSEQ multiplex PCR; TCRdb keeps in-frame clones, though not all of them. Of approximately 360,000 clones in the sample, over 9.5% were seen once. The chain has TRBV10-3 and TRBJ1-6, with unresolved D. The sequencing input was naive CD4+ T cells from blood. This receptor was identified in a young woman with type 1 diabetes. CDR3 amino acids: CAISGTSSYNSPLHF. The CDR3 DNA reads as TGTGCCATCAGCGGTACGAGCTCCTATAATTCACCCCTCCACTTT.